Shown below are 13 T cell receptor beta chains from a single sample sequenced in a study of blood T cell repertoires in COVID-19. Profiled with immunoSEQ multiplex PCR; TCRdb holds only in-frame clones, not every one. The table lists about 150,000 clones, approximately 80% of them singletons, with approximately 38% in the top ten. Sequencing used peripheral blood. Receptor source: a human donor in a cohort sampled during active COVID-19.

The V and J genes are TRBV27 and TRBJ1-1; D unresolved. The CDR3 runs to 13 residues. Trimming took 0 bases from V and 5 from J, leaving 7 bases between them. Germline values: CDR1 MNHEY, CDR2 SMNVEV (reference sequence). CDR3 region: CASSLSRGTEAFF. The DNA for the CDR3 is TGTGCCAGCAGTTTATCGCGGGGAACTGAAGCTTTCTTT.

This chain connects TRBV2 to TRBJ2-2, with D possibly being TRBD2 (6 bases). With 4 bases removed from V and 0 bases from J, the gap between germline ends came to 9 bases. Germline V gene lookup returns CDR1 SNHLY and CDR2 FYNNEI. This CDR3 is built from 15 residues. This CDR3 reads CASSGGGTNTGELFF. In DNA, the CDR3 is TGTGCCAGCAGTGGTGGAGGGACGAACACCGGGGAGCTGTTTTTT.

The rearrangement uses TRBV19 and TRBJ1-5; D uncertain. With 4 bases removed from V and 2 bases from J, the gap between germline ends came to 9 bases. Germline V gene sequence: CDR1 LNHDA, CDR2 SQIVND (reference sequence). The CDR3 length is 14 residues. The CDR3, as DNA: TGTGCCAGTAGTAAACAGTTCGGCAATCAGCCCCAGCATTTT. The encoded protein is CASSKQFGNQPQHF. The entire variable domain, with the rest obtained from reference TRBV19 and TRBJ1-5, is as follows: DGGITQSPKYLFRKEGQNVTLSCEQNLNHDAMYWYRQDPGQGLRLIYYSQIVNDFQKGDIAEGYSVSREKKESFPLTVTSAQKNPTAFYLCASSKQFGNQPQHFGDGTRLSIL.

The chain recombines TRBV5-4 with TRBJ1-2; 7 bases fit TRBD1. Germline V gene lookup returns CDR1 SGHNT and CDR2 YYREEE (reference sequence). Germline trimming cut 7 bases from V and 1 base from J; bases unmatched to any gene: 10. The length of the CDR3 is 15 residues. CDR3 sequence (DNA): TGTGCCAGCTCCAGTCGACAGGGTCATAACTATGGCTACACCTTC. The encoded protein is CASSSRQGHNYGYTF.

V gene TRBV18 combines with J gene TRBJ2-5; D may be TRBD1 (5 bases). From germline, CDR1 is KGHSH and CDR2 LQKENI. The germline V and J ends were trimmed by 5 bases and 7 bases, with 20 bases remaining between them. The CDR3 sequence is 15 residues long. CDR3 amino acids: CASSGSQGGPGTQYF. CDR3 nucleotide sequence: TGTGCCAGCTCAGGCTCGCAGGGCGGTCCTGGGACCCAGTACTTC.

V usage is TRBV15 and J usage is TRBJ2-7, with 7 bases matching TRBD1. With V trimmed by 0 bases and J by 3 bases, 2 bases remained unmatched. The CDR3 sequence is 14 residues long. Germline loops: CDR1 LNHNV, CDR2 YYDKDF (reference sequence). In DNA, the CDR3 is TGTGCCACCAGCAGAGATTGGGACAGCTACGAGCAGTACTTC. It encodes CATSRDWDSYEQYF.

The DNA of the CDR3 is TGTGCCAGCAGCCGCCTGACAGCGATCCAAGAGACCCAGTACTTC. Translating it yields CASSRLTAIQETQYF. The chain combines TRBV5-6 with TRBJ2-5; D may be TRBD1 (5 bases). V gave up 4 bases and J gave up 1 base, with 14 bases separating them. This CDR3 is 15 amino acids long. The germline V gene encodes CDR1 SGHDT and CDR2 YYEEEE.

The chain uses TRBV18 and TRBJ2-6; 8 bases map to TRBD1. With 2 bases clipped from V and 1 base from J, the junction kept 4 bases outside the gene matches. The CDR3 runs 17 residues. Germline V gene data show CDR1 as KGHSH and CDR2 as LQKENI. The CDR3 DNA reads TGTGCCAGCTCACCAGGAACAGGGGGGTCTGGGGCCAACGTCCTGACTTTC. Its translation is CASSPGTGGSGANVLTF. Looking up the rest from reference TRBV18 and TRBJ2-6 gives the full variable domain: NAGVMQNPRHLVRRRGQEARLRCSPMKGHSHVYWYRQLPEEGLKFMVYLQKENIIDESGMPKERFSAEFPKEGPSILRIQQVVRGDSAAYFCASSPGTGGSGANVLTFGAGSRLTVL.

V and J are TRBV21-1 and TRBJ1-2; TRBD1, the table's D call, lacks a check against the DNA. TRBV21-1 is a listed pseudogene. This CDR3 has 13 residues. The CDR3: CASSPRDSYGYTF. CDR3 nucleotides: TGTGCCAGCAGCCCACGGGACAGCTATGGCTACACCTTC.

The V gene is TRBV9, the J gene TRBJ2-7, with a tentative D call TRBD1 (5 bases). The CDR3 extends over 14 amino acids. Germline values: CDR1 SGDLS, CDR2 YYNGEE. V was pared by 2 bases and J by 3 bases, with 12 bases between. This CDR3 reads CASSVSGLGYEQYF. The CDR3 DNA reads TGTGCCAGCAGCGTTTCAGGGTTGGGCTACGAGCAGTACTTC.

This clone was found once. V gene TRBV14 combines with J gene TRBJ2-6; 9 bases match TRBD1. The CDR3 runs 18 residues. J was trimmed by 2 bases and V by 3 bases; bases with no gene match: 8. The germline CDR1 and CDR2 sequences are SGHDN and FVKESK. The CDR3 loop is CASSQGWGTGTGANVLTF. DNA for the CDR3: TGTGCCAGCAGCCAGGGATGGGGGACAGGGACTGGGGCCAACGTCCTGACTTTC.

The J gene is TRBJ2-5, the V gene TRBV7-9; 7 bases fit TRBD1. In germline, CDR1 is SEHNR, CDR2 FQNEAQ (reference sequence). The CDR3 totals 14 residues. V gave up 6 bases and J gave up 4 bases; unmatched junction bases: 8. CDR3 amino acids: CASSRGQRRETQYF. For the CDR3, the DNA is TGTGCCAGCAGTAGGGGACAGCGAAGAGAGACCCAGTACTTC.

The gene calls are TRBV28 and TRBJ2-1; D ambiguous. The CDR3 runs to 14 residues. V was clipped by 7 bases and J by 7 bases, with 17 bases between them. CDR1 MDHEN and CDR2 SYDVKM come from the germline V gene. The CDR3 nucleotides read TGTGCCAGCACCCCTTTCTCCCCCTTGAATGAGCAGTTCTTC. This sequence encodes CASTPFSPLNEQFF.